The 17 T cell receptor delta chains in this list originate from one sample, sequenced in a study of Vδ1+ human thymocytes. Study-wide findings and caveats: In the thymus, TRG and TRD repertoires looked highly polyclonal with Gaussian CDR3 lengths.

The template was reverse-transcribed extracted RNA. Multiplex PCR used pooled V-gene forward primers and a constant-region reverse primer to amplify CDR3s. With CATT, TCRdb re-called clones from the multiplex PCR reads. The sample lists tens of thousands of delta-chain clones; about 15% were seen once. No antigen is known for these receptors. Sequenced material: Vdelta1+ gamma-delta thymocytes from the thymus. Subset here: FACS-sorted CD3+ TCRalphabeta- TCRVdelta1+ TCRVdelta2- thymocytes. The receptors stem from a boy in the first two years of life who had congenital heart surgery.

The gene calls are TRDV1 and TRDJ1, with TRDD3 identical over 8 bases. V shed 1 base and J 0 bases; nucleotides not matched to a gene: 25. The CDR3 has 23 amino acids. From germline, CDR1 is TSWWSYY and CDR2 QGS. The CDR3 DNA follows: TGTGCTCTTGGGGAACCGTATCCTTCCCCGGACTGGGGGGTCATCCCGTACACCGATAAACTCATCTTT. It specifies CALGEPYPSPDWGVIPYTDKLIF.

This chain links TRDV1 with TRDJ1; 9 bases are shared with TRDD3. The V gene end was trimmed by 0 bases and the J gene end by 2 bases; junction bases not matched to a gene: 28. Germline V gene data show CDR1 as TSWWSYY and CDR2 as QGS. This CDR3 region has 24 residues. The CDR3: CALGELLRAPKGRTGGPHTDKLIF. The CDR3 region has the DNA TGTGCTCTTGGGGAACTATTACGGGCACCTAAAGGAAGAACTGGGGGACCCCATACCGATAAACTCATCTTT.

This chain uses TRDV1 with TRDJ1; TRDD3 agrees at 10 bases. This CDR3 is 20 amino acids long. Germline V gives CDR1 TSWWSYY, CDR2 QGS. V shed 1 base and J 0 bases; nucleotides not matched to a gene: 14. The CDR3 protein is CALGERSGGYRAKDTDKLIF. CDR3 nucleotides: TGTGCTCTTGGGGAACGAAGTGGGGGATACCGGGCTAAAGACACCGATAAACTCATCTTT.

The chain carries TRDV1 and TRDJ1; D gene unclear. V shed 2 bases and J shed 8 bases, with 18 bases lying between them. Looked up from germline, CDR1 is TSWWSYY and CDR2 is QGS. This CDR3 contains 15 residues. The CDR3 reads CALGENAFSSPKLIF. Written as DNA, the CDR3 is TGTGCTCTTGGGGAAAATGCGTTCTCCTCACCAAAACTCATCTTT.

This clone has just a few counts. This chain uses TRDV1 with TRDJ1; D gene unclear. The CDR3 is 13 amino acids. The germline CDR1 and CDR2 sequences are TSWWSYY and QGS. Trimming stripped 2 bases from V and 6 bases from J, with 10 bases between. Here the CDR3 reads CALGEDPAYKLIF. The CDR3 coding sequence is TGTGCTCTTGGGGAAGACCCTGCTTATAAACTCATCTTT.

This clone showed up just a few times. At one end, the junction sequence differs from germline, possibly due to a read error. The chain carries TRDV1 and TRDJ1; TRDD3 aligns across 9 bases. The CDR3 runs to 23 residues. Per the germline V gene, CDR1 is TSWWSYY and CDR2 is QGS. In DNA, the CDR3 is TGTGCCCTTGGGGAACTTGAAGGGATCCGATATGGCCTGGGGGATCAGCACACCGATAAACTCATCTTT. Its translation: CALGELEGIRYGLGDQHTDKLIF.

The chain carries TRDV1 and TRDJ1; TRDD2 matches at 9 bases. J was trimmed by 7 bases and V by 3 bases; bases with no gene match: 15. Germline assignment: CDR1 TSWWSYY and CDR2 QGS. CDR3 length: 17 residues. In DNA, the CDR3 is TGTGCTCTTGGGGAGACCTTCCTACGTCGGCTGGGGAGTAAACTCATCTTT. Translating gives CALGETFLRRLGSKLIF.

This chain uses TRDV1 with TRDJ1; possible D gene TRDD3, 6 bases. V gave up 5 bases and J gave up 2 bases, with 15 bases separating them. The CDR3 is made up of 15 amino acids. Germline V CDR1 and CDR2: TSWWSYY, QGS. The chain's CDR3 is CALGWWGSRTDKLIF. CDR3 nucleotides: TGTGCTCTTGGGTGGTGGGGGTCACGGACCGATAAACTCATCTTT.

This clone was counted only a few times. The V call is TRDV1, the J call TRDJ1, with 10 bases fitting TRDD3. Germline V gives CDR1 TSWWSYY, CDR2 QGS. V lost 2 bases, J lost 1 base, and 13 bases stayed unmatched. The CDR3 totals 19 residues. In nucleotides, the CDR3 is TGTGCTCTTGGGGAATTCAATACTGGGGGATTTTGCATCACCGATAAACTCATCTTT. Translation: CALGEFNTGGFCITDKLIF.

The chain joins TRAV29/DV5 to TRDJ1, with D unclear. Looked up from germline, CDR1 is NSMFDY and CDR2 is ISSIKDK. This CDR3 is 23 amino acids long. Trimming took off 0 bases at V and 0 bases at J, with 36 bases between the two ends. Written as DNA, the CDR3 is TGTGCAGCAAGCGGAAGTTTTCGTCTGAGATTGTATACTGACACGAAGAACACCGATAAACTCATCTTT. It is translated as CAASGSFRLRLYTDTKNTDKLIF.

The chain recombines TRDV1 with TRDJ1; 10 bases match TRDD3. This CDR3 comprises 23 residues. J was trimmed by 2 bases and V by 0 bases; bases with no gene match: 24. Per the germline V gene, CDR1 is TSWWSYY and CDR2 is QGS. The CDR3 spells CALGELGFLRRFLGDRGTDKLIF. The DNA of the CDR3 is TGTGCTCTTGGGGAACTAGGTTTCCTCCGAAGGTTTCTGGGGGATAGGGGAACCGATAAACTCATCTTT.

This clone occurred a few times. The chain carries TRDV1 and TRDJ1, with TRDD3 matching over 8 bases. The V gene's germline CDR1 is TSWWSYY and CDR2 QGS. V shed 0 bases, J shed 0 bases, and the junction held 24 bases outside the gene matches. The CDR3 length is 23 residues. CDR3 nucleotides: TGTGCTCTTGGGGAACTCCCCCTACGTCCCTCTGGGGGAAACTGTTGTTACACCGATAAACTCATCTTT. Residues: CALGELPLRPSGGNCCYTDKLIF.

This clone has just a few counts. The gene calls are TRDV1 and TRDJ1; TRDD2 matches at 7 bases. CDR3 size: 18 residues. Looked up from germline, CDR1 is TSWWSYY and CDR2 is QGS. J lost 2 bases, V lost 4 bases, and 16 bases had no gene match. CDR3 DNA sequence: TGTGCTCTTGGGGGTTCCTACGAGATTCTGCCCATGACCGATAAACTCATCTTT. This encodes CALGGSYEILPMTDKLIF.

The chain carries TRDV1 and TRDJ1; 7 bases align to TRDD3. Germline CDR1 and CDR2: TSWWSYY and QGS. The CDR3 sequence is 23 residues long. V lost 0 bases to trimming and J lost 0 bases; unmatched junction nucleotides: 25. CDR3 residues: CALGELPPTRDWLGVPYTDKLIF. In nucleotides, the CDR3 is TGTGCTCTTGGGGAACTTCCCCCTACTAGGGATTGGCTGGGGGTACCCTACACCGATAAACTCATCTTT.

The chain couples TRDV1 to TRDJ1; no definite D call. This CDR3 region has 15 residues. Germline V CDR1 and CDR2: TSWWSYY, QGS. V was clipped by 1 base and J by 0 bases, with 9 bases between them. CDR3 in amino acids: CALGEQGPYTDKLIF. The CDR3 bases are TGTGCTCTTGGGGAACAAGGACCTTACACCGATAAACTCATCTTT.

By its share, this clone is medium-sized. This chain joins TRDV2 and TRDJ1, with a tentative D call TRDD3 (6 bases). Between the trimmed V and J ends, which lost 1 base and 0 bases, there was a span of 17 bases. CDR1 is GEAIGNYY, CDR2 EKD, per germline. CDR3 length: 17 residues. The CDR3 nucleotides read TGTGCCTGTGACACTCCTGGGGACACCGACTACACCGATAAACTCATCTTT. Translated, it gives CACDTPGDTDYTDKLIF.

The rearrangement uses TRDV1 and TRDJ1; D not certain. V lost 0 bases and J 0 bases, leaving 14 bases between the germline ends. Germline V gene lookup returns CDR1 TSWWSYY and CDR2 QGS. CDR3 length: 17 amino acids. The CDR3 region has the DNA TGTGCTCTTGGGGAACTTATTGTTCCCCTCAACACCGATAAACTCATCTTT. Translated, it gives CALGELIVPLNTDKLIF.